This T cell receptor beta chain was captured by sequencing in a study of STAT5B mutations in CD4+ large granular lymphocyte leukemia. Study background: Healthy donors showed HLA-associated enrichment of the CDR3 'QG' motif.

General study points: Patient CD4-sorted repertoires stayed more clonal than healthy ones after leukemic-clone removal. TRBV06-family usage was enriched in top patient clones (8/27) versus controls (2/35).

In regard to this clone: Its antigen is currently unknown.

The survey-level immunoSEQ assay was used. Method: immunoSEQ multiplex PCR; TCRdb's copy keeps in-frame clones and lacks some. The sample holds around 38,000 clones, about 85% seen once. The J segment lost 6 bases and the V segment lost 6 bases, leaving 5 bases of the junction unmatched. Germline loops: CDR1 MDHEN, CDR2 SYDVKM. This CDR3 is built from 13 residues. Specimen: CD4+ T cells from blood buffy coats. V gene TRBV28 combines with J gene TRBJ1-2, with 9 positions matching TRBD1. This receptor was taken from a human donor in good health. The CDR3 nucleotides read TGTGCCAGCAGACGACAGGGGGGTAATGGCTACACCTTC. It specifies CASRRQGGNGYTF.